This T cell receptor beta chain was documented in a study of technical replicates of blood from several donors. Trimming removed 4 bases from V and 2 bases from J; junction bases left unmatched: 7. Looked up from germline, CDR1 is PRHDT and CDR2 is FYEKMQ (reference sequence). There are 16 residues in the CDR3. Only in-frame clones appear in the TCRdb table, and some are missing; sequencing was by immunoSEQ multiplex PCR. Of tens of thousands of clones in the sample, 80% to 95% were seen once. The rearrangement joins TRBV13 to TRBJ2-3, with TRBD2 matching over 9 bases. This TCR was sampled from a human donor in good health. The sequenced sample was T cells isolated from PBMCs. CDR3 nucleotides: TGTGCCAGCAGCTATCAAGCGGGAGGAGTCACAGATACGCAGTATTTT. Amino acids: CASSYQAGGVTDTQYF. The entire variable domain, with the rest obtained from reference TRBV13 and TRBJ2-3, is as follows: AAGVIQSPRHLIKEKRETATLKCYPIPRHDTVYWYQQGPGQDPQFLISFYEKMQSDKGSIPDRFSAQQFSDYHSELNMSSLELGDSALYFCASSYQAGGVTDTQYFGPGTRLTVL.